The 22 T cell receptor beta chains below come from one sample, sequenced in a study of T cell repertoires in cytomegalovirus infection. TCRdb re-analysed the reads in MiXCR, keeping a single row per CDR3 protein. This sample has 350,000 to 550,000 distinct CDR3 sequences, with under 40% found just once. Sequencing input: PBMCs. The receptors were sampled from a human donor in good health (CMV status not recorded). Some clones in this sample may be carry-over from other donors' samples.

V and J are TRBV7-9 and TRBJ2-1; D may match TRBD1 or TRBD2 (5 bases each). The CDR3 covers 14 residues. Germline lookup yields CDR1 SEHNR and CDR2 FQNEAQ (reference sequence). Trimming removed 5 bases at V and 5 bases at J, with 13 bases between. CDR3 sequence reads: CASSEGRSDNEQFF. The CDR3 coding sequence is TGTGCCAGCAGCGAGGGGCGGTCGGACAATGAGCAGTTCTTC.

This clonotype was observed a few times. The chain has TRBV27 and TRBJ2-7; D is possibly TRBD2 (5 bases). CDR3 length: 13 residues. With 6 bases removed from V and 2 bases from J, the gap between germline ends came to 11 bases. Germline CDR1 is MNHEY and CDR2 is SMNVEV (reference sequence). The CDR3 bases are TGTGCCAGCAGGCTGACTACCACCTACGAGCAGTACTTC. Its translation: CASRLTTTYEQYF.

V gene TRBV25-1 combines with J gene TRBJ1-4; no firm D call. Germline lookup yields CDR1 MGHDK and CDR2 SYGVNS. This CDR3 has 14 residues. The V end was cut by 2 bases, the J end by 8 bases, with 12 bases between. CDR3 sequence: CASSEIGREEKLFF. CDR3 sequence (DNA): TGTGCCAGCAGTGAAATAGGGCGGGAGGAAAAACTGTTTTTT.

Details on this clonotype: A read error is possible here, since a much larger clone lies one base away. The chain links TRBV6-2 or TRBV6-3 to TRBJ1-3, with D uncertain. CDR1 and CDR2 from the germline V gene are MNHEY and SVGEGT. This CDR3 spans 14 amino acids. V dropped 2 bases and J dropped 1 base, with 6 bases sitting between them. The CDR3 loop is CASSYGQSGNTIYF. CDR3 nucleotide sequence: TGTGCCAGCAGTTACGGGCAGTCTGGAAACACCATATATTTT.

The rearrangement joins TRBV29-1 to TRBJ1-1; 8 bases agree with TRBD1. V dropped 3 bases and J dropped 1; count of bases not matched to a gene: 4. Germline V lookup: CDR1 SQVTM, CDR2 ANQGSEA. There are 14 residues in the CDR3. CDR3 DNA: TGCAGCGTTGACGGGGACAGGTCGAACACTGAAGCTTTCTTT. It is translated as CSVDGDRSNTEAFF.

The chain links TRBV28 to TRBJ1-5, with unresolved D. Trimming left V 2 bases short and J 6 bases short, with 14 bases between. Per the germline V gene, CDR1 is MDHEN and CDR2 is SYDVKM. This CDR3 is built from 15 residues. DNA for the CDR3: TGTGCCAGCAGTTTACGTAGCTCCAACGGTCAGCCCCAGCATTTT. Its translation is CASSLRSSNGQPQHF.

This clonotype occurred many times. The chain uses TRBV19 and TRBJ1-1; D is undetermined. The germline V gene encodes CDR1 LNHDA and CDR2 SQIVND (reference sequence). Trimming removed 3 bases from V and 1 base from J, with 6 bases in between. This CDR3 has 13 residues. The CDR3 DNA is TGTGCCAGTAGTATCAAGGGGAACACTGAAGCTTTCTTT. This codes for CASSIKGNTEAFF.

The chain recombines TRBV19 with TRBJ1-5; weak D call: TRBD1 (5 bases). The CDR3 spans 17 residues. The V end was cut by 3 bases, the J end by 4 bases, with 19 bases between. Germline loops: CDR1 LNHDA, CDR2 SQIVND (reference sequence). CDR3 nucleotide sequence: TGTGCCAGTAGTATGATCGTCGGTTCAGGGCCTAATCAGCCCCAGCATTTT. Translating gives CASSMIVGSGPNQPQHF.

J is TRBJ2-7 and V is TRBV28; D may be TRBD2 (7 bases). CDR3 size: 15 residues. V gave up 5 bases and J gave up 7 bases, with 21 bases separating them. Germline CDR1 and CDR2: MDHEN and SYDVKM. The CDR3 DNA is TGTGCCAGCAGTCCCTCGACAGTAGGGGGGGGTGAGCAGTACTTC. Its translation is CASSPSTVGGGEQYF. Filled out from reference TRBV28 and TRBJ2-7, the complete variable domain reads DVKVTQSSRYLVKRTGEKVFLECVQDMDHENMFWYRQDPGLGLRLIYFSYDVKMKEKGDIPEGYSVSREKKERFSLILESASTNQTSMYLCASSPSTVGGGEQYFGPGTRLTVT.

The J gene is TRBJ2-5, the V gene TRBV14, with TRBD1 matching 7 bases. Germline CDR1 and CDR2: SGHDN and FVKESK. Trimming cost V 5 bases and J 4 bases; bases outside gene matches: 13. The CDR3 is 16 amino acids. CDR3 bases: TGTGCCAGCAGCGACAGCCCAGGGGGTGGTCGAGAGACCCAGTACTTC. This encodes CASSDSPGGGRETQYF.

The chain carries TRBV6-1 and TRBJ1-4, with a possible D match to TRBD1 (5 bases). The CDR3 length is 13 residues. V was cut by 5 bases and J by 9 bases, with 13 bases left in between. Germline CDR1 and CDR2: MNHNS and SASEGT. The CDR3 loop is CASSMTALKKLFF. DNA of the CDR3: TGTGCCAGCAGTATGACAGCCCTCAAAAAACTGTTTTTT.

The rearrangement uses TRBV20-1 and TRBJ2-3; possibly TRBD1 or TRBD2 for D (6 bases each). The CDR3 has 16 residues. V lost 4 bases, J lost 0 bases, and 17 bases lay in between. Looked up from germline, CDR1 is DFQATT and CDR2 is SNEGSKA (reference sequence). This CDR3 reads CSAIAGGRFSTDTQYF. Here the CDR3 DNA reads TGCAGTGCTATCGCCGGGGGCCGATTTAGCACAGATACGCAGTATTTT.

This clonotype occurred many times. This chain uses TRBV7-8 with TRBJ1-1; TRBD1 might be the D (6 bases). CDR1 is SGHVS, CDR2 FQNEAQ, per germline. The CDR3 length is 13 residues. Trimming pared 7 bases from V and 7 bases from J, leaving 16 bases between. CDR3 residues: CASTKWGASEAFF. The DNA of the CDR3 is TGTGCCAGCACCAAGTGGGGGGCGAGTGAAGCTTTCTTT. The whole variable domain, remainder taken from reference TRBV7-8 and TRBJ1-1, is GAGVSQSPRYKVAKRGQDVALRCDPISGHVSLFWYQQALGQGPEFLTYFQNEAQLDKSGLPSDRFFAERPEGSVSTLKIQRTQQEDSAVYLCASTKWGASEAFFGQGTRLTVV.

The chain has TRBV20-1 and TRBJ1-6, with 10 bases matching TRBD1. V lost 0 bases, J lost 10 bases, and 9 bases stayed unmatched. Germline-derived CDR1 and CDR2 are DFQATT and SNEGSKA (reference sequence). The CDR3 spans 16 residues. This CDR3 is CSARDSGTGVRSPLHF. Here the CDR3 DNA reads TGCAGTGCTAGAGATAGCGGGACAGGGGTTAGGTCACCCCTCCACTTT.

This clonotype has more than one count but fewer than ten. The V and J genes are TRBV7-9 and TRBJ1-1; the D gene is possibly TRBD1 (5 bases). V was pared by 1 base and J by 8 bases, with 14 bases between. The CDR3 is 14 amino acids. CDR1 is SEHNR and CDR2 is FQNEAQ in the germline V gene (reference sequence). The DNA of the CDR3 is TGTGCCAGCAGCTTAGTGGAGGGGACCGCAGAAGCTTTCTTT. It is translated as CASSLVEGTAEAFF.

This clonotype was observed many times. The chain links TRBV6-1 to TRBJ1-1; 7 nucleotides align to TRBD1. The length of the CDR3 is 13 residues. CDR1 MNHNS and CDR2 SASEGT come from the germline V gene. Germline trimming cut 8 bases from V and 2 bases from J; bases unmatched to any gene: 5. The CDR3 DNA sequence: TGTGCCAGCTCTGACAGGGTAAACACTGAAGCTTTCTTT. Its protein product is CASSDRVNTEAFF.

This clonotype was observed a few times. The chain joins TRBV27 to TRBJ2-1; D remains unclear. Trimming removed 6 bases from V and 6 bases from J, with 18 bases in between. Germline V gene lookup returns CDR1 MNHEY and CDR2 SMNVEV (reference sequence). The CDR3 length is 15 residues. The CDR3 nucleotides are TGTGCCAGCAGGCCCCGGAGCGTGTTGGGCAATGAGCAGTTCTTC. Amino acids: CASRPRSVLGNEQFF.

In regard to this clonotype: Mismatch with germline at one junction end may stem from a read error. CDR3 DNA sequence: TGTGCTAGTTGTTTAGGGGCTGAAGCTTTCTTT. Translation: CASCLGAEAFF. The chain carries TRBV12-5 and TRBJ1-1; TRBD1 is a possible D gene (5 bases). The CDR3 has 11 amino acids. Germline CDR1 and CDR2: LGHNT and FRNRAP.

The V gene is TRBV7-9, the J gene TRBJ2-4; 9 bases are a match to TRBD1. The V gene's germline CDR1 is SEHNR and CDR2 FQNEAQ (reference sequence). V trimming: 5 bases; J trimming: 1 base; junction bases outside the gene matches: 9. This CDR3 has 17 residues. CDR3 region: CASSRTGGVEAKNIQYF. In nucleotides, the CDR3 is TGTGCCAGCAGCAGAACAGGGGGCGTTGAGGCCAAAAACATTCAGTACTTC. The full variable domain, its missing parts supplied by reference TRBV7-9 and TRBJ2-4, is DTGVSQNPRHKITKRGQNVTFRCDPISEHNRLYWYRQTLGQGPEFLTYFQNEAQLEKSRLLSDRFSAERPKGSFSTLEIQRTEQGDSAMYLCASSRTGGVEAKNIQYFGAGTRLSVL.

This clonotype was recorded many times. The rearrangement joins TRBV7-2 to TRBJ1-2, with unresolved D. The CDR3 length is 13 residues. The germline V gene has CDR1 SGHTA and CDR2 FQGNSA. V was shortened by 4 bases and J by 4 bases, with 10 bases between the two germline ends. CDR3 sequence (DNA): TGTGCCAGCAGCTCGTTCGGGAGCTATGGCTACACCTTC. It translates to CASSSFGSYGYTF.

In this sample, this clonotype turned up a few times. The V call is TRBV3-1, the J call TRBJ2-5; TRBD2 agrees at 13 bases. Germline lookup yields CDR1 LGHDT and CDR2 YNNKEL (reference sequence). This CDR3 is built from 16 residues. After removal of 4 bases from V and 0 bases from J, the junction contained 2 bases not matched to a gene. The CDR3 DNA follows: TGTGCCAGCAGCCCGGGACTAGCGGGGTACCAAGAGACCCAGTACTTC. Protein sequence: CASSPGLAGYQETQYF.

The chain is built from TRBV4-1 and TRBJ1-4; TRBD1 matches 10 bases. The CDR3 is 20 residues long. Per germline, CDR1 MGHRA and CDR2 YSYEKL. V was pared by 0 bases and J by 2 bases, with 12 bases of the junction left unmatched. CDR3 sequence: CASSQDLTRDRGDTNEKLFF. The CDR3, as DNA: TGCGCCAGCAGCCAAGATTTAACGAGGGACAGGGGCGATACTAATGAAAAACTGTTTTTT.